The 20 T cell receptor beta chains below were found in one sample sequenced in a study of control samples from healthy donors and cancer patients. Only in-frame clones appear in the TCRdb table, and some are missing; sequencing was by immunoSEQ multiplex PCR. This table holds approximately 230,000 clones, roughly 80% found once. The sequencing sample was made of PBMCs. These TCRs come from a woman aged 60-70 years with lung cancer.

The chain has TRBV5-6 and TRBJ2-5; tentative D call: TRBD1 (6 bases). With 4 bases removed from V and 2 bases from J, the gap between germline ends came to 12 bases. This CDR3 is built from 14 residues. CDR1 and CDR2 from the germline V gene are SGHDT and YYEEEE. CDR3 DNA sequence: TGTGCCAGCAGCCTTGGGACAAGACAAGAGACCCAGTACTTC. Its protein product is CASSLGTRQETQYF.

This clone was counted between two and nine times. The chain has TRBV6-5 and TRBJ1-1, with D hard to call. The CDR3 covers 16 residues. Germline values: CDR1 MNHEY, CDR2 SVGAGI. V was cut by 3 bases and J by 0 bases, with 14 bases left in between. CDR3 DNA: TGTGCCAGCAGTTATTTTGGCAGGCGAATGAACACTGAAGCTTTCTTT. It yields the protein CASSYFGRRMNTEAFF.

As DNA, the CDR3 is TGCGCCAGCAGCTTGTCCTTAAATGAGCAGTTCTTC. Translation gives CASSLSLNEQFF. This sequence joins TRBV5-1 and TRBJ2-1, with D uncertain. The germline CDR1 and CDR2 sequences are SGHRS and YFSETQ. V lost 1 base, J lost 7 bases, and 6 bases lay in between. The CDR3 is 12 amino acids.

V gene TRBV5-1 combines with J gene TRBJ2-5, with D possibly being TRBD2 (6 bases). This CDR3 is 15 amino acids long. CDR1 and CDR2 (germline): SGHRS, YFSETQ. Trimming removed 3 bases from V and 1 base from J, with 13 bases in between. CDR3 in DNA: TGCGCCAGCAGCTCGAGCCTTAGCGGCCAAGAGACCCAGTACTTC. Protein: CASSSSLSGQETQYF.

A few counts support this clone. The chain combines TRBV6-5 with TRBJ2-7; TRBD2 is a possible D gene (6 bases). Germline assignment: CDR1 MNHEY and CDR2 SVGAGI. V was shortened by 5 bases and J by 3 bases, with 17 bases between the two germline ends. This CDR3 spans 15 amino acids. CDR3 loop: CASSPQWGLNYEQYF. CDR3 nucleotide sequence: TGTGCCAGCAGTCCCCAATGGGGACTCAACTACGAGCAGTACTTC.

CDR3 bases: TGCGCCAGCAGCTTAGCGCGAGGCTACGAGCAGTACTTC. Translation: CASSLARGYEQYF. The chain joins TRBV5-1 to TRBJ2-7; D is unresolved. This CDR3 has 13 amino acids. The V gene lost 2 bases and the J gene lost 3 bases, with 9 bases spanning the gap. The germline V gene encodes CDR1 SGHRS and CDR2 YFSETQ. The entire variable domain, with the rest obtained from reference TRBV5-1 and TRBJ2-7, is as follows: KAGVTQTPRYLIKTRGQQVTLSCSPISGHRSVSWYQQTPGQGLQFLFEYFSETQRNKGNFPGRFSGRQFSNSRSEMNVSTLELGDSALYLCASSLARGYEQYFGPGTRLTVT.

In regard to this clone: Other DNA variants within this sample encode the same CDR3. The rearrangement uses TRBV2 and TRBJ1-1, with D maybe TRBD1 (5 bases). The CDR3 totals 14 residues. V was pared by 6 bases and J by 0 bases, with 11 bases between. The germline V gene has CDR1 SNHLY and CDR2 FYNNEI. The CDR3 loop reads CASRAGTVNTEAFF. CDR3 bases: TGTGCCAGCAGAGCCGGGACCGTGAACACTGAAGCTTTCTTT.

V usage is TRBV5-1 and J usage is TRBJ2-3, with 8 bases fitting TRBD1. CDR1 SGHRS and CDR2 YFSETQ come from the germline V gene. This CDR3 is built from 15 residues. Unmatched junction bases numbered 7, after V lost 1 base and J lost 6 bases. The CDR3 DNA reads TGCGCCAGCAGCTTGACCTCTACAGGGGGGGATACGCAGTATTTT. Translation: CASSLTSTGGDTQYF.

The chain uses TRBV10-2 and TRBJ1-6; 9 nucleotides align to TRBD1. V shed 2 bases, J shed 10 bases, and the junction held 3 bases outside the gene matches. The CDR3 is 14 amino acids. Germline lookup yields CDR1 WSHSY and CDR2 SAAADI. The CDR3 region is CASSETGGRSPLHF. The CDR3 DNA is TGCGCCAGCAGTGAGACAGGGGGCCGGTCACCCCTCCACTTT.

This clone was counted between two and nine times. The rearrangement uses TRBV6-1 and TRBJ1-1; the D gene is possibly TRBD1 (6 bases). Germline loops: CDR1 MNHNS, CDR2 SASEGT. This CDR3 contains 16 residues. Trimming shortened V by 4 bases and J by 6 bases, and 21 bases separated the two germline ends. CDR3 in DNA: TGTGCCAGCAGTGGTGGAGGGGGGATGATGCGCGCTGAAGCTTTCTTT. Translated: CASSGGGGMMRAEAFF.

The chain carries TRBV3-1 (or the pseudogene TRBV3-2) and TRBJ1-1, with D perhaps TRBD1 (5 bases). Looked up from germline, CDR1 is LGHDT and CDR2 is YNNKEL (reference sequence). V lost 4 bases, J lost 2 bases, and 11 bases lay in between. The CDR3 extends over 14 amino acids. CDR3 in DNA: TGTGCCAGCAGCCGAGGACAACTAAACACTGAAGCTTTCTTT. Translated, it gives CASSRGQLNTEAFF.

In its sample, this clone was seen once. This chain connects TRBV18 to TRBJ2-1; D remains unclear. CDR1 KGHSH and CDR2 LQKENI come from the germline V gene. This CDR3 comprises 13 residues. V was pared by 0 bases and J by 12 bases, with 12 bases between. In DNA form, the CDR3 reads TGTGCCAGCTCACCACCGAGCGAGAACCGGCAGTTCTTC. Translation: CASSPPSENRQFF.

The V and J genes are TRBV18 and TRBJ1-1, with D unclear. The CDR3 consists of 15 residues. CDR1 KGHSH and CDR2 LQKENI come from the germline V gene. Trimming removed 2 bases from V and 3 bases from J, with 13 bases in between. The CDR3 protein is CASSPISGADTEAFF. The CDR3 DNA sequence: TGTGCCAGCTCACCAATCTCGGGTGCGGACACTGAAGCTTTCTTT.

V and J are TRBV19 and TRBJ1-1, with 9 bases fitting TRBD1. Germline V CDR1 and CDR2: LNHDA, SQIVND (reference sequence). Trimming removed 6 bases from V and 3 bases from J; junction bases left unmatched: 5. The CDR3 is made up of 14 amino acids. CDR3 region: CASRRDRVDTEAFF. CDR3 sequence (DNA): TGTGCCAGTAGGCGGGACAGGGTGGACACTGAAGCTTTCTTT.

To note about this clone: Within the sample, other DNA sequences also encode this same CDR3. J is TRBJ1-5 and V is TRBV9, with TRBD1 as a possible D gene (5 bases). Deletions cut 0 bases from V and 7 bases from J, with 11 bases between. There are 14 residues in the CDR3. CDR1 and CDR2 from the germline V gene are SGDLS and YYNGEE. The CDR3, as DNA: TGTGCCAGCAGCGTAGATGGGGCCGGGCAGCCCCAGCATTTT. It encodes CASSVDGAGQPQHF.

The sample holds a few counts of this clone. The chain joins TRBV4-1 to TRBJ1-2; D perhaps matches TRBD1 (5 bases). Trimming stripped 1 base from V and 0 bases from J, with 12 bases between. CDR3 length: 16 residues. Germline lookup yields CDR1 MGHRA and CDR2 YSYEKL. CDR3 region: CASSQVPGTANYGYTF. Here the CDR3 DNA reads TGCGCCAGCAGCCAAGTACCAGGGACTGCTAACTATGGCTACACCTTC.

J is TRBJ2-7 and V is TRBV7-8, with 12 bases fitting TRBD1. The germline CDR1 and CDR2 sequences are SGHVS and FQNEAQ. The ends lost 5 bases at V and 0 bases at J; junction bases unmatched: 5. CDR3 length: 16 amino acids. The CDR3 DNA reads as TGTGCCAGCAGCCAGGAGGGACAGGGGGCCTCCTACGAGCAGTACTTC. It codes for CASSQEGQGASYEQYF.

J is TRBJ2-1 and V is TRBV6-5; 11 nucleotides agree with TRBD2. Per the germline V gene, CDR1 is MNHEY and CDR2 is SVGAGI. The ends lost 0 bases at V and 4 bases at J; junction bases unmatched: 2. This CDR3 is 16 amino acids long. CDR3 residues: CASSYSRTSGYNEQFF. DNA of the CDR3: TGTGCCAGCAGTTACTCGAGGACTAGCGGGTACAATGAGCAGTTCTTC.

The chain links TRBV28 to TRBJ1-5, with D uncertain. CDR1 and CDR2 from the germline V gene are MDHEN and SYDVKM. V was clipped by 5 bases and J by 0 bases, with 8 bases between them. The CDR3 has 14 residues. The CDR3 sequence is CASSPEISNQPQHF. The CDR3 nucleotides are TGTGCCAGCAGTCCGGAGATTAGCAATCAGCCCCAGCATTTT.

The gene calls are TRBV5-6 and TRBJ2-7, with D tentatively TRBD1 or TRBD2 (5 bases each). Germline V lookup: CDR1 SGHDT, CDR2 YYEEEE. Trimming shortened V by 4 bases and J by 1 base, and 9 bases separated the two germline ends. This CDR3 is 13 amino acids long. The CDR3 sequence is CASSPGRSYEQYF. CDR3 sequence (DNA): TGTGCCAGCAGCCCGGGGCGGTCCTACGAGCAGTACTTC.